One and the same sample provided the 10 T cell receptor beta chains below, sequenced in a study of T-cell memory formation after mild COVID-19. MiXCR, run by TCRdb on the 5' RACE reads, gives a single entry per CDR3 protein. The data show about 38,000 distinct CDR3 sequences, roughly an eighth seen once. The sequenced material came from PBMCs or a T cell subset sorted from them (not recorded which). The receptors stem from a man between 18 and 29 years old who had mild COVID-19 (a few samples of this study predate the infection). Cell type and time point are not known.

The table lists this clonotype with many counts. This chain joins TRBV4-3 and TRBJ1-2; D gene uncertain. This CDR3 is built from 13 residues. Trimming took off 0 bases at V and 8 bases at J, with 10 bases between the two ends. CDR1 and CDR2 (germline): LGHNA, YSLEER. The CDR3 coding sequence is TGCGCCAGCAGCCAAGATCGGGGAAGAGGCTACACCTTC. Protein sequence: CASSQDRGRGYTF.

J is TRBJ2-1 and V is TRBV7-9, with 10 bases identical to TRBD2. This CDR3 is built from 17 residues. Germline V CDR1 and CDR2: SEHNR, FQNEAQ (reference sequence). J gave up 8 bases and V 1 base, and 11 bases lay outside the gene matches. CDR3 residues: CASSLGLAGVAIDEQFF. CDR3 coding DNA: TGTGCCAGCAGCTTAGGGCTAGCGGGAGTGGCAATTGATGAGCAGTTCTTC.

This clonotype was counted many times. The chain recombines TRBV6-1 with TRBJ1-2; D call uncertain. V was trimmed by 8 bases and J by 11 bases, leaving 15 bases between them. From germline, CDR1 is MNHNS and CDR2 SASEGT. This CDR3 comprises 11 residues. This CDR3 is CASAENLAYTF. The DNA for the CDR3 is TGTGCCAGCGCTGAAAACTTGGCGTACACCTTC.

The rearrangement joins TRBV5-6 to TRBJ2-7; D remains unclear. The CDR3 is made up of 13 amino acids. The V end was cut by 0 bases, the J end by 3 bases, with 7 bases between. The germline gives CDR1 SGHDT, CDR2 YYEEEE. The CDR3 nucleotides read TGTGCCAGCAGCTTGGGACTTGACTACGAGCAGTACGTC. Translating gives CASSLGLDYEQYV.

This chain uses TRBV18 with TRBJ2-1; TRBD1 matches 9 bases. V lost 0 bases to trimming and J lost 6 bases; unmatched junction nucleotides: 6. This CDR3 spans 16 amino acids. Germline lookup yields CDR1 KGHSH and CDR2 LQKENI. The chain's CDR3 is CASSPPGQGGGNEQFF. CDR3 nucleotide sequence: TGTGCCAGCTCACCACCGGGACAGGGAGGAGGCAATGAGCAGTTCTTC. Combining the CDR3 with reference TRBV18 and TRBJ2-1 gives the whole variable domain NAGVMQNPRHLVRRRGQEARLRCSPMKGHSHVYWYRQLPEEGLKFMVYLQKENIIDESGMPKERFSAEFPKEGPSILRIQQVVRGDSAAYFCASSPPGQGGGNEQFFGPGTRLTVL.

J is TRBJ2-3 and V is TRBV5-1; D perhaps matches TRBD1 (6 bases). The germline V gene encodes CDR1 SGHRS and CDR2 YFSETQ. CDR3 length: 14 amino acids. V was clipped by 0 bases and J by 6 bases, with 11 bases between them. The CDR3: CASSLGGGQDTQYF. The CDR3 DNA follows: TGCGCCAGCAGCTTGGGTGGGGGCCAGGATACGCAGTATTTT.

This clonotype was counted many times. The chain couples TRBV6-5 to TRBJ2-2, with no clear D. The CDR3 loop spans 15 amino acids. Looked up from germline, CDR1 is MNHEY and CDR2 is SVGAGI. Trimming pared 1 base from V and 4 bases from J, leaving 10 bases between. The CDR3 nucleotides read TGTGCCAGCAGTTACTTGCCGGATACCACCGGGGAGCTGTTTTTT. Its protein product is CASSYLPDTTGELFF.

By proportion, this clonotype is medium-sized. The V gene is TRBV7-2, the J gene TRBJ2-5; the match to TRBD2 covers 7 bases. Germline CDR1 reads SGHTA; CDR2 reads FQGNSA. The CDR3 contains 16 residues. With V trimmed by 5 bases and J by 0 bases, 9 bases remained unmatched. The CDR3 sequence is CASSPGLVPYQETQYF. CDR3 sequence (DNA): TGTGCCAGCAGCCCCGGACTAGTACCGTACCAAGAGACCCAGTACTTC.

The chain joins TRBV5-4 to TRBJ2-2, with 8 bases fitting TRBD2. Germline V gives CDR1 SGHNT, CDR2 YYREEE (reference sequence). CDR3 length equals 16 residues. V dropped 6 bases and J dropped 0; count of bases not matched to a gene: 7. The chain's CDR3 is CASIGVAGSNTGELFF. The CDR3 DNA is TGTGCCAGCATAGGAGTAGCGGGGTCGAACACCGGGGAGCTGTTTTTT.

This clonotype was seen only a few times. This chain uses TRBV6-6 with TRBJ1-5, with a weak D call TRBD1 (6 bases). The germline V gene encodes CDR1 MNHNY and CDR2 SVGAGI (reference sequence). CDR3 length equals 14 residues. Trimming took 5 bases from V and 3 from J, leaving 11 bases between them. DNA of the CDR3: TGTGCCAGCAGTCATGGACAGCTCAATCAGCCCCAGCATTTT. Translation gives CASSHGQLNQPQHF.